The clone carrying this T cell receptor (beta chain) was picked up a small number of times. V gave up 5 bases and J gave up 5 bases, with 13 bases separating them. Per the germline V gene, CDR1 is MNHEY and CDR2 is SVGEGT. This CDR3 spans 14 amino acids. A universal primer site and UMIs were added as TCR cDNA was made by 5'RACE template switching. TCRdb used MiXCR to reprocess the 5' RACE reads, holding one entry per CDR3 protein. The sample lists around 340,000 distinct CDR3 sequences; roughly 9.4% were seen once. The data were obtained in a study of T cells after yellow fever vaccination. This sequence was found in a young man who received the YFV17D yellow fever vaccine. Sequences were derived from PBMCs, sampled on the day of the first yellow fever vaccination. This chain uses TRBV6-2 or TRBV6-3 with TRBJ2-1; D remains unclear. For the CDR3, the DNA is TGTGCCAGCAGTCACACGCGCTTGGACAATGAGCAGTTCTTC. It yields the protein CASSHTRLDNEQFF.